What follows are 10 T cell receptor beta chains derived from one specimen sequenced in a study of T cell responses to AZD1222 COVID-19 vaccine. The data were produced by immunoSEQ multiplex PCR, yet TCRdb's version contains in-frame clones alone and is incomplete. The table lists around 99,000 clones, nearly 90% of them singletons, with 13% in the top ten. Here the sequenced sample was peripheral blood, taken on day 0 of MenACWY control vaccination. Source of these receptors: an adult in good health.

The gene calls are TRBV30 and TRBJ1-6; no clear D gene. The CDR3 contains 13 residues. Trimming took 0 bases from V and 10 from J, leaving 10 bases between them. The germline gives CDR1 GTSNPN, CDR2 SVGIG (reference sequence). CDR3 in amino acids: CAWSVEDQSPLHF. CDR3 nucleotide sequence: TGTGCCTGGAGTGTAGAGGATCAATCACCCCTCCACTTT.

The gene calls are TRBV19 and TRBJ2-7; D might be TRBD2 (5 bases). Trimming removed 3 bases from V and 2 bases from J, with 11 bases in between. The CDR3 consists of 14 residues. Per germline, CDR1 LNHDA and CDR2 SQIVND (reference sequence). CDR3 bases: TGTGCCAGTAGTATTCGGGGTCGCCCCTACGAGCAGTACTTC. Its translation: CASSIRGRPYEQYF.

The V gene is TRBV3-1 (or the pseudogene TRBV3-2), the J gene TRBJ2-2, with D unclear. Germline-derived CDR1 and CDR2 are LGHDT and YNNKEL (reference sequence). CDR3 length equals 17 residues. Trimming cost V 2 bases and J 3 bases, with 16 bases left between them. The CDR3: CASSQQARSPHTGELFF. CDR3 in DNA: TGTGCCAGCAGCCAACAAGCAAGGAGCCCCCACACCGGGGAGCTGTTTTTT.

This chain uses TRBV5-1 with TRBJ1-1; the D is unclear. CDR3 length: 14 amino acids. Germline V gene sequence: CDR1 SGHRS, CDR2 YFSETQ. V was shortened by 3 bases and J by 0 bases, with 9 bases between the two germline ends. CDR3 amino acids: CASSSDGMNTEAFF. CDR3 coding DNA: TGCGCCAGCAGCTCGGACGGCATGAACACTGAAGCTTTCTTT.

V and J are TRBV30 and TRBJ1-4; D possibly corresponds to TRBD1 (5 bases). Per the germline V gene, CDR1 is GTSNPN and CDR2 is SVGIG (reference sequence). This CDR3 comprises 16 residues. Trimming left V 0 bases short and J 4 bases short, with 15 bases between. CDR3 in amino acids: CAWSVRGTAGNEKLFF. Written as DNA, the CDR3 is TGTGCCTGGAGTGTTCGAGGGACGGCTGGTAATGAAAAACTGTTTTTT.

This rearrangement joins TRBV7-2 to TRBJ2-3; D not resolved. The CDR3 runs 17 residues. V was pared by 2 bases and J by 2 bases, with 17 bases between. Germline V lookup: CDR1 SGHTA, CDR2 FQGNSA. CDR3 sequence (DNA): TGTGCCAGCAGCTTATACGGGTTGGTAGGGTCCACAGATACGCAGTATTTT. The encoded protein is CASSLYGLVGSTDTQYF.

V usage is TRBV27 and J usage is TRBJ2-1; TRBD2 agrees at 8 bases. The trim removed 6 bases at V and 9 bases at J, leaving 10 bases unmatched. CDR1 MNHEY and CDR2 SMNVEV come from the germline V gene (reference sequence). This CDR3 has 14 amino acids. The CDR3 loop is CASRAASGFSEQFF. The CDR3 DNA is TGTGCCAGCAGGGCGGCTAGCGGGTTTTCTGAGCAGTTCTTC.

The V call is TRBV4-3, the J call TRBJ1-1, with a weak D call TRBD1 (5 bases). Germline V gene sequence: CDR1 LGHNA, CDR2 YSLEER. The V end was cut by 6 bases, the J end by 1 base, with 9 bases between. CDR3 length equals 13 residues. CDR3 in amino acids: CASRGEGNTEAFF. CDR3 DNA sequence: TGCGCCAGCAGGGGGGAGGGGAACACTGAAGCTTTCTTT.

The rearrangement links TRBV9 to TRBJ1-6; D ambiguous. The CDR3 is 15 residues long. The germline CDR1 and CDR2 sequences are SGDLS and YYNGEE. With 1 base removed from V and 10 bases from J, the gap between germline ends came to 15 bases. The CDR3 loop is CASSVTGDWESPLHF. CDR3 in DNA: TGTGCCAGCAGCGTAACCGGCGATTGGGAATCACCCCTCCACTTT.

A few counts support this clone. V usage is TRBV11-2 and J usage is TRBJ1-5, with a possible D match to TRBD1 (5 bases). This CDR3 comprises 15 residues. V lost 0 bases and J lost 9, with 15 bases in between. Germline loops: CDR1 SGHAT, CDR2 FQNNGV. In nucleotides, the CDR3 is TGTGCCAGCAGCTTAGAAAGCCAGGGTAGGGGGCCCCAGCATTTT. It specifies CASSLESQGRGPQHF.